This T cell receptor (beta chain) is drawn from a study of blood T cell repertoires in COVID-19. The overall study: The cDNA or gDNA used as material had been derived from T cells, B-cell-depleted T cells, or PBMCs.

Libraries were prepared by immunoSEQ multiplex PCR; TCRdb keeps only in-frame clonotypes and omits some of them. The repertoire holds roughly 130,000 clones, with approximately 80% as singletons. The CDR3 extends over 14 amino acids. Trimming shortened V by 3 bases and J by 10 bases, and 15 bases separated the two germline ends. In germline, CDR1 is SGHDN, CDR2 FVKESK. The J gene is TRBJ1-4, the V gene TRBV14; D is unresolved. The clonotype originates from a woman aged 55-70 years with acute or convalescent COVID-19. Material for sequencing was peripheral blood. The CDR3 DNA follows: TGTGCCAGCAGCCACCGGGAATCTTATGGAAAACTGTTTTTT. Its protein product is CASSHRESYGKLFF.